This T cell receptor (beta chain) was captured by sequencing in a study of HIV-infected patients and healthy controls. No cell fractionation was done, so the repertoire covers all unsorted peripheral blood T cells. Trimming removed 8 bases from V and 5 bases from J, with 16 bases in between. The CDR3 has 13 residues. CDR1 and CDR2 (germline): MNHEY, SVGAGI. Reverse transcription used 450 to 650 ng RNA and constant-region primers for alpha and beta. Alpha and beta chain libraries were made separately by chain-specific third strand synthesis with multiplexing indices. One entry per CDR3 protein results from TCRdb running MiXCR on the 5' RACE reads. The sample contains some 13,000 distinct CDR3 sequences, about a tenth of which appear only once.

The V and J genes are TRBV6-5 and TRBJ2-7, with a tentative D call TRBD2 (5 bases). Sequenced sample: blood. The receptor was derived from an adult in good health. CDR3 protein: CASGRGRADEQYF. The CDR3 bases are TGTGCCAGCGGTAGAGGCAGAGCGGACGAGCAGTACTTC.